This T cell receptor (beta chain) is drawn from a study of blood T cell repertoires in COVID-19. Study overall: PBMCs, B-cell-depleted T cells, or T cells were the source of the cDNA or gDNA that made up the material.

The cohort comprised adults aged 18 to 89 years residing in approximately 25 US areas. Shortly before study entry, within 2 weeks, exposed participants had met a COVID-19 case. Libraries were prepared by immunoSEQ multiplex PCR; TCRdb keeps only in-frame clonotypes and omits some of them. The sample contains 350,000 or so clones, more than 70% of which appear only once. Trimming left V 4 bases short and J 1 base short, with 13 bases between. Per germline, CDR1 MDHEN and CDR2 SYDVKM. The CDR3 is made up of 15 amino acids. This sequence joins TRBV28 and TRBJ1-1; a possible D gene is TRBD1 (5 bases). This clonotype was obtained from a woman aged 25 to 39 who had been exposed to COVID-19. Sequenced: PBMCs or T cells enriched from blood (not recorded which). DNA of the CDR3: TGTGCCAGCAGTTCTCACAGGCGAACGAACACTGAAGCTTTCTTT. Its protein product is CASSSHRRTNTEAFF.